This passage covers 20 T cell receptor beta chains from one sample sequenced in a study of blood T cell repertoires in COVID-19. The table came from immunoSEQ multiplex PCR; TCRdb's copy has only in-frame clones and leaves some out. The sample contains about 99,000 clones, around 79% of which appear only once. Sequencing used peripheral blood. The receptors shown here come from an elderly woman with active or convalescent COVID-19.

The J gene is TRBJ1-4, the V gene TRBV23-1, with TRBD1 matching 7 bases. TRBV23-1 is reported as an ORF; its role is uncertain. V was clipped by 3 bases and J by 3 bases; unmatched bases: 10. This CDR3 is built from 17 residues. The CDR3 DNA sequence: TGCGCCAGCAGTCACGGCAGGGGGATAAGGGCTAATGAAAAACTGTTTTTT. It translates to CASSHGRGIRANEKLFF.

The chain is built from TRBV7-3 and TRBJ2-1; 9 bases line up with TRBD2. V gave up 1 base and J gave up 5 bases; unmatched junction bases: 9. The CDR3 length is 17 residues. Germline assignment: CDR1 SGHTA and CDR2 FQGTGA. The CDR3 DNA reads as TGTGCCAGCAGCTTAATTTCTAGCGGGATCGGGGACAATGAGCAGTTCTTC. Amino acids: CASSLISSGIGDNEQFF.

V and J are TRBV19 and TRBJ2-3; 7 nucleotides align to TRBD2. CDR1 is LNHDA, CDR2 SQIVND, per germline (reference sequence). The V segment lost 2 bases and the J segment 2 bases; nucleotides outside the gene matches: 10. The CDR3 contains 17 residues. Here the CDR3 reads CASSISGTLPNTDTQYF. CDR3 DNA sequence: TGTGCCAGTAGTATAAGCGGGACTCTACCGAACACAGATACGCAGTATTTT.

This chain connects TRBV30 to TRBJ2-5; D is undetermined. The ends were cut back, 0 bases at V and 1 base at J, with 9 bases in the middle. CDR1 GTSNPN and CDR2 SVGIG come from the germline V gene (reference sequence). This CDR3 region has 14 residues. The CDR3 nucleotides read TGTGCCTGGAGTGTTATTGGCGGCCAAGAGACCCAGTACTTC. Amino acid sequence: CAWSVIGGQETQYF.

This rearrangement joins TRBV20-1 to TRBJ2-5; 12 nucleotides agree with TRBD2. Germline trimming cut 3 bases from V and 6 bases from J; bases unmatched to any gene: 8. The CDR3 runs 15 residues. CDR1 and CDR2 (germline): DFQATT, SNEGSKA (reference sequence). In nucleotides, the CDR3 is TGCAGTGCTAGTAGACTAGCGGGAGCCAAAAAGACCCAGTACTTC. It specifies CSASRLAGAKKTQYF.

V is TRBV6-5 and J is TRBJ2-7; weak D call: TRBD2 (5 bases). CDR3 length: 14 amino acids. Germline CDR1 reads MNHEY; CDR2 reads SVGAGI. V lost 6 bases to trimming and J lost 3 bases, with 15 bases between them. This chain's CDR3 is CASRDGRAGYEQYF. The CDR3, as DNA: TGTGCCAGCAGAGATGGTAGGGCGGGCTACGAGCAGTACTTC.

A few counts support this clone. This chain joins TRBV5-1 and TRBJ2-7, with TRBD2 matching over 15 bases. The trim removed 3 bases at V and 4 bases at J, leaving 5 bases unmatched. The CDR3 contains 16 residues. CDR1 is SGHRS and CDR2 is YFSETQ in the germline V gene. Here the CDR3 DNA reads TGCGCCAGCAGCTCCGGACTAGCGGGAGGGCCGTACGAGCAGTACTTC. Its protein product is CASSSGLAGGPYEQYF.

Details on this clone: The identical CDR3 is also encoded by other nucleotide sequences in the sample. This chain links TRBV6-5 with TRBJ2-7, with TRBD2 identical over 11 bases. This CDR3 comprises 14 residues. The J segment lost 7 bases and the V segment lost 8 bases, leaving 10 bases of the junction unmatched. Germline V gene sequence: CDR1 MNHEY, CDR2 SVGAGI. The CDR3 nucleotides read TGTGCCAGCTCCTTAGCGGGAGGGCCGGGGGAGCAGTACTTC. Its translation is CASSLAGGPGEQYF.

The V and J genes are TRBV6-5 and TRBJ1-4, with D possibly being TRBD1 (6 bases). The CDR3 has 14 residues. Germline lookup yields CDR1 MNHEY and CDR2 SVGAGI. The V and J ends lost 8 bases and 0 bases respectively, with 10 bases between them. In DNA, the CDR3 is TGTGCCAGCTCCCGACAGGCAACTAATGAAAAACTGTTTTTT. This sequence encodes CASSRQATNEKLFF.

CDR3 nucleotides: TGCGCCAGCAGCTTGGGGAGCGGAGAGGCGCAGTTCTTC. Translated, it gives CASSLGSGEAQFF. V and J are TRBV5-1 and TRBJ2-1, with D perhaps TRBD2 (5 bases). Germline V lookup: CDR1 SGHRS, CDR2 YFSETQ. This CDR3 spans 13 amino acids. V was shortened by 0 bases and J by 12 bases, with 13 bases between the two germline ends.

This chain connects TRBV5-4 to TRBJ1-6; unclear D gene. The germline V and J ends were trimmed by 1 base and 6 bases, with 8 bases remaining between them. The CDR3 contains 14 residues. Looked up from germline, CDR1 is SGHNT and CDR2 is YYREEE (reference sequence). The CDR3 sequence: CASSLRLSNSPLHF. As DNA, the CDR3 is TGTGCCAGCAGCTTGCGTCTCAGTAATTCACCCCTCCACTTT.

V and J are TRBV29-1 and TRBJ2-7; TRBD1 is a possible D gene (5 bases). The CDR3 sequence is 12 residues long. Trimming cost V 4 bases and J 3 bases, with 10 bases left between them. Germline V lookup: CDR1 SQVTM, CDR2 ANQGSEA. The CDR3 loop reads CSVGQQGYEQYF. CDR3 DNA: TGCAGCGTTGGTCAGCAGGGCTACGAGCAGTACTTC.

The CDR3 nucleotides read TGTGCCAGCAGTTCCCCGGGACAGGGGAAAGCTTTCTTT. The encoded protein is CASSSPGQGKAFF. The chain joins TRBV6-5 to TRBJ1-1; 10 nucleotides match TRBD1. V was pared by 4 bases and J by 9 bases, with 5 bases of the junction left unmatched. The CDR3 consists of 13 residues. Germline V lookup: CDR1 MNHEY, CDR2 SVGAGI.

This clone occurred a few times. V and J are TRBV2 and TRBJ2-1, with D tentatively TRBD2 (6 bases). The CDR3 is 13 amino acids. The V end lost 6 bases, the J end lost 6 bases, and 12 bases lay between the germline ends. In germline, CDR1 is SNHLY, CDR2 FYNNEI. CDR3 coding DNA: TGTGCCAGCAGCGCCCTAGCGTTCAATGAGCAGTTCTTC. Protein: CASSALAFNEQFF.

This chain joins TRBV6-5 and TRBJ1-1; TRBD1 matches 9 bases. CDR1 MNHEY and CDR2 SVGAGI come from the germline V gene. The CDR3 length is 16 residues. The trim removed 2 bases at V and 1 base at J, leaving 5 bases unmatched. Here the CDR3 DNA reads TGTGCCAGCAGTTACCAACAGGGGGCCACGAACACTGAAGCTTTCTTT. Protein sequence: CASSYQQGATNTEAFF.

This clone has more than one count but fewer than ten. The V gene is TRBV25-1, the J gene TRBJ2-7; 12 nucleotides agree with TRBD2. V dropped 3 bases and J dropped 4; count of bases not matched to a gene: 7. Germline CDR1 is MGHDK and CDR2 is SYGVNS. The CDR3 runs 16 residues. CDR3 region: CASSEDRLAGVYEQYF. CDR3 coding DNA: TGTGCCAGCAGTGAGGATAGACTAGCGGGAGTTTACGAGCAGTACTTC.

This clone has only one observation. A read error may account for a junction end that differs from germline. The chain links TRBV5-1 to TRBJ2-3; D remains ambiguous. Germline V gene sequence: CDR1 SGHRS, CDR2 YFSETQ. The CDR3 contains 16 residues. DNA for the CDR3: TGTGCCAGCAGCTTGGCTGGCCTAGGTATCACAGATACGCAGTATTTT. This gives the protein CASSLAGLGITDTQYF.

The V and J genes are TRBV7-2 and TRBJ2-7; 9 bases agree with TRBD1. Germline trimming cut 4 bases from V and 0 bases from J; bases unmatched to any gene: 7. The CDR3 spans 16 residues. Per the germline V gene, CDR1 is SGHTA and CDR2 is FQGNSA. The CDR3 DNA is TGTGCCAGCAGCTCAAGTTCGGGACAGGGCTCCTACGAGCAGTACTTC. It translates to CASSSSSGQGSYEQYF.

The chain joins TRBV3-1 (or the pseudogene TRBV3-2) to TRBJ1-5; TRBD1 matches at 7 bases. The CDR3 totals 15 residues. Trimming cost V 5 bases and J 3 bases; bases outside gene matches: 7. Looked up from germline, CDR1 is LGHDT and CDR2 is YNNKEL (reference sequence). The CDR3 spells CASSERGQNNQPQHF. CDR3 bases: TGTGCCAGCAGCGAAAGGGGACAGAACAATCAGCCCCAGCATTTT.

This clone has more than one count but fewer than ten. This rearrangement joins TRBV5-8 to TRBJ1-1; 7 nucleotides agree with TRBD1. The CDR3 is made up of 14 amino acids. Per the germline V gene, CDR1 is SGHTS and CDR2 is YDEGEE. The junction had 2 bases not matched to a gene; V was cut back by 0 bases and J by 3 bases. The DNA for the CDR3 is TGTGCCAGCAGCTTGGACGACAGGGACACTGAAGCTTTCTTT. Amino acids: CASSLDDRDTEAFF.